This T cell receptor beta chain was recovered during a study of cytomegalovirus exposure and HLA in healthy donors (dated by TCRdb to the late 2010s). About the study as a whole: An earlier analysis of several hundred of the donors reported 276 Gb of sequence data and roughly 120 million unique TCR beta sequences obtained from about 200 million T cells. The study profiled the T cell repertoires of under 850 subjects by immunosequencing and related them to cytomegalovirus serostatus. HLA typing included class I and class II loci at four-digit resolution. Typing coverage varied by locus: roughly 629-640 donors for A, B, C, DRB1 and DQB1; roughly 560 for DQA1; 606 for DPA1; approximately 490 for DPB1. All discovery cohort repertoires had been generated using a single sequencing platform. Along with the approximately 600-subject first cohort, a separate validation cohort of 120 different subjects was used. Of the roughly 400 genotyped donors, about 80% fell in the genetic ancestry cluster associated with self-reported Caucasian donors. Across around 400 genotyped donors of the cohort, an average of roughly 250,000 unique TCR beta nucleotide sequences per donor were sequenced, and 15% to 20% of those sequences were non-productive. Donor age, sex, ethnicity and CMV serostatus were compiled alongside the repertoire data. An early release covering roughly 580 HLA-typed donors comprised about 300 gigabases of sequencing data and 65 million to 100 million unique TCR sequences. An earlier analysis of around 580 of the donors used high-throughput TCR beta sequencing to judge whether each TCR beta V gene segment behaved as functional or pseudogenic. Rather than drawing on any new phenotypic data, the later analysis identified candidate immune exposures from TCR beta sequences and the way those sequences occurred across donors. Genome-wide SNP genotypes for about 65% of the roughly 670 donors were used in a later genetic analysis, which treated that subset as a discovery cohort. To study patterns of TCR occurrence, a later analysis re-analyzed previously published TCR beta repertoires from 666 donors and added high-resolution HLA genotyping. The aim of the study was to test whether cataloging public T cell receptors could identify signatures of past pathogen exposure. High-throughput TCR immunosequencing, statistical association of individual TCRs with disease status, and machine learning were combined to predict cytomegalovirus infection status. Five DR-DQ haplotypes were handled as single units for association and clustering, since linkage in the cohort was strong.

The cohort consisted of some 670 healthy bone marrow donors. Cohort members were all nominally healthy when sampled, although unrecorded immune exposures were likely present. The donor was CMV seropositive and was included in the group of 250 to 350 seropositive cohort members. A peripheral blood sample was provided by each donor, and peripheral blood mononuclear cells were used for TCR beta sequencing. Genomic DNA was extracted from the blood cell samples with the Qiagen DNeasy Blood Extraction Kit. The CDR1 and CDR2 encoded by the germline V gene (reference sequence) are SGHNT and YYREEE. Trimming at the junction amounts to 5 bases on V and 5 bases on J, and the germline ends lie 12 bases apart. The CDR3 runs 13 amino acids, cysteine and phenylalanine included. Only CDR3 DNA is held: 39 bases, read in frame from base 1. What the authors observed across the whole study: In an earlier analysis of approximately 590 of the donors, most TCR beta V segments appeared in productive rearrangements about 90% or about 30% of the time, broadly matching IMGT annotations. In a later analysis, TCR association rates were found to vary across HLA loci, with the most associated TCRs seen for DRB1 alleles and the fewest for HLA-C alleles. A further reported finding was that TCR beta sequences accurately predicted the HLA-A and HLA-B alleles for most subjects in the first cohort. The earlier analysis of some 560 of the donors excluded roughly 17 rarely observed V segments, including chromosome 9 orphons, because counts were too low. In a later analysis, HLA-associated TCR beta chains were found to be more clonally expanded and to have lower generation probabilities than equally common non-associated chains. Several of the top co-occurrence clusters appeared to be linked to parvovirus B19, influenza, CMV and Epstein-Barr virus, according to a later analysis. A later genetic analysis reported fewer N-insertions in productive TCRs among donors in an Asian-associated ancestry cluster than the roughly 620-donor mean. Cytomegalovirus status was reported to be diagnosed by the classifier with high specificity and sensitivity in both the original and validation cohorts. Immune exposure information for the cohort was limited to CMV serostatus. Sequencing depth was assumed to be roughly uniform across donors in the presence/absence analyses, though that assumption may not hold. Some IMGT-functional V segments, including TRBV6-2 and TRBV6-3, could not be distinguished by the 87-base-pair reads and were therefore excluded. Because some donors lacked HLA typing at each locus, the association tests relied only on the typed subset. While some public TCRs were present in many individuals, most TCR sequences turned up only very rarely across donors. The authors suggested that the approach could potentially be generalized to other disease states and immunological phenotypes. The study gave a list of over 150 TCR beta chains associated with cytomegalovirus. An association between a missense DCLRE1C variant and V-gene and J-gene trimming of TCR beta chains was found in a later genetic analysis and replicated in an independent cohort. The sequencing pipeline was judged likely to have produced a cluster of highly shared sequence variants as a technical artifact. Most CMV-associated TCR beta chains appeared to be HLA-restricted in a later analysis, and the HLA associations seemed to be driven largely by CMV exposure. The cohort was sequenced for TCR beta chains only, and without alpha or paired-chain data the features that could be detected were limited. Assigning TCR associations to individual alleles was difficult when HLA alleles, especially DR and DQ, strongly co-occurred. At a false discovery rate of 0.05, a later analysis linked fewer than 20,000 TCR beta sequences to specific HLA alleles. Correlated functional status among segregating V segments might reflect linkage disequilibrium, but an unknown experimental factor could not be ruled out. In vitro tests confirmed that a few of the cytomegalovirus-associated TCR beta chains recognize cytomegalovirus antigens.

Library creation used the immunoSEQ multiplex PCR assay. For the multiplex PCR, a mixture combining 60 forward primers for TCR Vbeta segments and 13 reverse primers for TCR Jbeta segments was used. Amplification of the CDR3 region of rearranged TCR beta genes was performed with a multiplex PCR assay on genomic DNA. The amplified TCR beta libraries were sequenced on the Illumina HiSeq System as 87-base-pair reads. The published analysis was carried out like this. Across the roughly 670 repertoires, a later analysis counted 60 million to 90 million unique TCR beta chains, about 10 million of which were shared by at least two donors. To remove PCR and sequencing errors, raw reads were error-corrected and collapsed into unique sequences using a nearest-neighbor algorithm that merged closely related sequences. Alignment of CDR3 sequences to IMGT reference sequences was used to assign V, D and J gene segments. For a sequence to be retained, at least a six-nucleotide match to both a V gene segment and a J gene segment was required. A rearrangement counted as productive if the CDR3 had no stop codons and remained in frame with V and J, and every other rearrangement counted as non-productive. CDR3 was defined by IMGT convention, running from the second conserved V-encoded cysteine to the conserved J-encoded phenylalanine. Sequences without an unambiguous match to a single V gene segment were excluded from the earlier analysis of a few hundred of the donors. An earlier analysis of 550 to 650 of the donors classified V segments as functional when productive rearrangements were above 56.7% and as segregating when the standard deviation between donors was above 5%. A statistical classification framework was built for diagnosing cytomegalovirus status from the catalog of TCR beta chain sequences. A later analysis assigned V and J genes by comparing TCR nucleotide sequences with IMGT/GENE-DB human TR gene sequences. In a later analysis, CDR3 sequences and most-parsimonious VDJ recombination scenarios were assigned using the TCRdist pipeline. In a later analysis, each TCR beta chain was defined by its CDR3 amino acid sequence together with its V-gene family, and reads without a unique V-gene family were excluded. As a way to deal with suspected cross-contamination and a sequencing artifact, a later analysis dropped 500 to 700 nucleotide sequences that were highly shared and had low generation probability. In a later analysis, a clonal expansion index was calculated for each public chain from normalized within-repertoire ranks of inferred template counts. A later analysis computed generation probabilities with a VDJ recombination model fitted to out-of-frame rearrangements, and checked the results against IGoR. A later analysis scored TCR-TCR, TCR-HLA and TCR-CMV co-occurrence with hypergeometric tests, applying a repertoire-size bias correction to TCR pairs. In a later analysis, false discovery rates were estimated by permuting HLA or CMV assignments 20 times. In a later analysis, co-occurring TCRs were grouped using DBSCAN, with TCRdist sequence similarity added in when clustering inside HLA-allele-positive subsets. Repertoires with fewer than 30,000 or more than 120,000 public chains were left out of co-occurrence clustering, as were several repertoires with anomalous nucleotide sharing. TCRdb limited this immuneACCESS table to in-frame rearrangements with V and J called. A share of clones is missing; checked studies link under half to unresolved V genes, and the rest is unexplained. D and trimming were read from the DNA, whereas the V and J calls and clone size are those reported in that table. The sample table holds 80,000 to 100,000 clones, of which approximately 82% were seen once. Approximately 3.7% of the sample is in the top ten clones.

This clone was detected only a few times. The antigen it binds to is not known. No base-level quality is on record; no much larger clone is a single base apart. This sequence was found in a female donor in good health and CMV-seropositive. The sequence is built from TRBV5-4 and TRBJ2-3; no D gene call is confident. Sequencing was performed on PBMCs. Read as DNA, the sequence is TGTGCCAGCAGACCCACAGCCGGAGATACGCAGTATTTT. Its protein product is CASRPTAGDTQYF.